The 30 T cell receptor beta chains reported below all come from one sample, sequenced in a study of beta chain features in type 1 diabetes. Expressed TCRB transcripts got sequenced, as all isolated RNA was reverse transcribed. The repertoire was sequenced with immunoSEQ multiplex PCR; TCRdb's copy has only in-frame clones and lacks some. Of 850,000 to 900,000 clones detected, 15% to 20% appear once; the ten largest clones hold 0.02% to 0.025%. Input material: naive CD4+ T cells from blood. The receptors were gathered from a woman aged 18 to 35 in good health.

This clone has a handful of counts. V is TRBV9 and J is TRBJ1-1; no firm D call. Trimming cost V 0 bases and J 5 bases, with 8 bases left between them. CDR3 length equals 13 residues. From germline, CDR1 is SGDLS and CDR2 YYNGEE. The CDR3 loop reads CASSVGQETEAFF. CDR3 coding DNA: TGTGCCAGCAGCGTAGGACAAGAAACTGAAGCTTTCTTT.

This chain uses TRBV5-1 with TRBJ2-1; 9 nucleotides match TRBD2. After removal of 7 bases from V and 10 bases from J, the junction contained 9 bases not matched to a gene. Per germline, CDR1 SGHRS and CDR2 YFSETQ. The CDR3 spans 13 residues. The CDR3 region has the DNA TGCGCCAGCGCGGGACTAGCCCATCAGGAGCAGTTCTTC. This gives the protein CASAGLAHQEQFF.

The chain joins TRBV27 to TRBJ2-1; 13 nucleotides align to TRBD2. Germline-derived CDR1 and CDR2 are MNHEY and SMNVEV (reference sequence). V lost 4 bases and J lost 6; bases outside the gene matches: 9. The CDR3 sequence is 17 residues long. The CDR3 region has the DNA TGTGCCAGCAGTTGGACTAGCGGGAGCGTGGGCCTCAATGAGCAGTTCTTC. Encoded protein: CASSWTSGSVGLNEQFF.

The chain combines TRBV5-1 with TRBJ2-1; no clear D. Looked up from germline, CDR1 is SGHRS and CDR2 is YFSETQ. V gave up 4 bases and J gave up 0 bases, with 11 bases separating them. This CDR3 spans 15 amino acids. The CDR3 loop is CASSVDASSYNEQFF. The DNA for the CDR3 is TGCGCCAGCAGCGTGGACGCCAGCTCCTACAATGAGCAGTTCTTC.

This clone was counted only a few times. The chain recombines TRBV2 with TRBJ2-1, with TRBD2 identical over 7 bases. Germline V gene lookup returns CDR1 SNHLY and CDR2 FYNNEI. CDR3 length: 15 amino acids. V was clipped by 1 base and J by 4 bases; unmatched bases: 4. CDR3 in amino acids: CASSEVREWYNEQFF. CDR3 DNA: TGTGCCAGCAGTGAAGTGCGGGAGTGGTACAATGAGCAGTTCTTC.

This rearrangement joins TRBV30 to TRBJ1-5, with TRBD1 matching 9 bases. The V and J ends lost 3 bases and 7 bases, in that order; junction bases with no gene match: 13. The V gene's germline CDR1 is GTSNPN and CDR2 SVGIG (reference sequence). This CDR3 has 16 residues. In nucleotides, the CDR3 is TGTGCCTGGAGAGGGATTAGGGACAGGGAAGGGCAGCCCCAGCATTTT. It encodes CAWRGIRDREGQPQHF.

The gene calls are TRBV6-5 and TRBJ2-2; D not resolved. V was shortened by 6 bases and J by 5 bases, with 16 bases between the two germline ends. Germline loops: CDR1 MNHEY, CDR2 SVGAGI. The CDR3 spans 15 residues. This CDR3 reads CASSPRPSGTGELFF. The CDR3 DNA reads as TGTGCCAGCAGCCCACGGCCTTCCGGGACCGGGGAGCTGTTTTTT.

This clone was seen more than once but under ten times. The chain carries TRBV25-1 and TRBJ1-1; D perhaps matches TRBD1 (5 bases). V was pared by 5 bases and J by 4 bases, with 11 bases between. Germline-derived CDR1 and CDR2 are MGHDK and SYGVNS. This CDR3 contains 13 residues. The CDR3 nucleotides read TGTGCCAGCAGTCCCAGGGTGGGCACTGAAGCTTTCTTT. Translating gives CASSPRVGTEAFF.

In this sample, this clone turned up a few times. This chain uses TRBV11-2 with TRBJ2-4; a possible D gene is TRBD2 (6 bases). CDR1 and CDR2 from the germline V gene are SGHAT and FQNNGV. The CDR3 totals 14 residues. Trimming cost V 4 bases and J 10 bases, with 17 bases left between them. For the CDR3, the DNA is TGTGCCAGCAGCTCGGGGGAGACGAACATAATTCAGTACTTC. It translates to CASSSGETNIIQYF.

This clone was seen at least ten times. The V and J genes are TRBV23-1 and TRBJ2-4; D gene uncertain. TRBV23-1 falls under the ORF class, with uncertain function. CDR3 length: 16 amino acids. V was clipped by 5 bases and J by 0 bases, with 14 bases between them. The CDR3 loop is CASSFRFLLAKNIQYF. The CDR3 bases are TGCGCCAGCAGTTTCCGGTTCCTTCTAGCCAAAAACATTCAGTACTTC.

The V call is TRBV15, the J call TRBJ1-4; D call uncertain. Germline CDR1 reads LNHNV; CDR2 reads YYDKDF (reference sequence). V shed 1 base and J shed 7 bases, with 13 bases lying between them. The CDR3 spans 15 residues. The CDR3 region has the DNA TGTGCCACCAGCAGAGCCGGGTTACGGGTTGAAAAACTGTTTTTT. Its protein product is CATSRAGLRVEKLFF. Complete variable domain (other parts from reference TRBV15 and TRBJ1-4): DAMVIQNPRYQVTQFGKPVTLSCSQTLNHNVMYWYQQKSSQAPKLLFHYYDKDFNNEADTPDNFQSRRPNTSFCFLDIRSPGLGDTAMYLCATSRAGLRVEKLFFGSGTQLSVL.

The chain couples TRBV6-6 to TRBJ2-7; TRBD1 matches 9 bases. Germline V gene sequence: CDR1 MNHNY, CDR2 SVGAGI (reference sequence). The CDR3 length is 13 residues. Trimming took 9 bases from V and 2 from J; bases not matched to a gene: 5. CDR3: CASNRDRAYEQYF. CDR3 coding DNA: TGTGCCAGTAACCGGGACAGGGCCTACGAGCAGTACTTC.

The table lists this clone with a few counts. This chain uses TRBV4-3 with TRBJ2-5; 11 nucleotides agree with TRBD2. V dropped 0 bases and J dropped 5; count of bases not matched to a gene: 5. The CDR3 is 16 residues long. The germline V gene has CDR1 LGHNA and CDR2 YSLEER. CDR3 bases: TGCGCCAGCAGCCAAGAACTTAGCGGGAGGGGTGAGACCCAGTACTTC. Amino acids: CASSQELSGRGETQYF.

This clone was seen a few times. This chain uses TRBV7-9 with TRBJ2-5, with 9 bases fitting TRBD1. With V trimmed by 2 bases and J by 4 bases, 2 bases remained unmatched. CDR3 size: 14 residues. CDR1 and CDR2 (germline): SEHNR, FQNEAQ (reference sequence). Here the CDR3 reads CASSLTGGGETQYF. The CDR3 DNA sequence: TGTGCCAGCAGCTTAACAGGGGGCGGAGAGACCCAGTACTTC.

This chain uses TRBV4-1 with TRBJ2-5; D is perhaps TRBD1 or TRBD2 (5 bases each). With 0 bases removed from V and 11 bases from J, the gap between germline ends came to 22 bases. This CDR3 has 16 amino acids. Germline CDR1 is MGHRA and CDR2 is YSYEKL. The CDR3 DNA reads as TGCGCCAGCAGCCAAGATCCGCCAGGGACGTCAAGGATGCAGTACTTC. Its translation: CASSQDPPGTSRMQYF.

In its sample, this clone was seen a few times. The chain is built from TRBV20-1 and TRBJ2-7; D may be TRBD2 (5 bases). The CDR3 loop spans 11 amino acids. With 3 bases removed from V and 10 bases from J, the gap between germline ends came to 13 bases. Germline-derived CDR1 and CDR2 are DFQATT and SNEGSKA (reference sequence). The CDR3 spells CSARSGSGQYF. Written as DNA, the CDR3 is TGCAGTGCTAGGTCGGGGTCCGGTCAGTACTTC.

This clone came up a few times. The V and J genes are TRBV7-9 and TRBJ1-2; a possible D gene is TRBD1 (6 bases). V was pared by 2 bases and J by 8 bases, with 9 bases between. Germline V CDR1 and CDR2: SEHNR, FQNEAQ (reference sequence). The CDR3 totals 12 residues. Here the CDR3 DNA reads TGTGCCAGCAGCTTACCAGGGGTCGGCTACACCTTC. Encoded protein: CASSLPGVGYTF.

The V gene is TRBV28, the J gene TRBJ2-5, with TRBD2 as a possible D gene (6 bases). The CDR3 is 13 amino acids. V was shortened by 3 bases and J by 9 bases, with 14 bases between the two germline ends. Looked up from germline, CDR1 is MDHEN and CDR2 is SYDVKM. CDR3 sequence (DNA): TGTGCCAGCAGTTTCGGAGGGAAGGTCGCCCAGTACTTC. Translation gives CASSFGGKVAQYF.

CDR3 protein: CASSPPGLAGGKDTQYF. Here the CDR3 DNA reads TGTGCCAGCTCACCTCCAGGACTAGCGGGAGGGAAAGATACGCAGTATTTT. This chain connects TRBV18 to TRBJ2-3; TRBD2 aligns across 15 bases. Germline CDR1 reads KGHSH; CDR2 reads LQKENI. The CDR3 is 17 amino acids. With V trimmed by 3 bases and J by 5 bases, 6 bases remained unmatched.

CDR3 nucleotide sequence: TGTGCCAGCAGCCAAGGGAGACAGGATGAAGCTTTCTTT. This sequence encodes CASSQGRQDEAFF. The chain is built from TRBV4-2 and TRBJ1-1, with a possible D match to TRBD1 (6 bases). Germline CDR1 and CDR2: LGHNA and YNFKEQ. This CDR3 spans 13 amino acids. Trimming stripped 1 base from V and 7 bases from J, with 10 bases between.

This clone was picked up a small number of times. DNA of the CDR3: TGTGCCAGCTCACCAGGTAGTGGACAAGAGACCCAGTACTTC. Translated: CASSPGSGQETQYF. This sequence joins TRBV18 and TRBJ2-5; D is unresolved. Germline V gene lookup returns CDR1 KGHSH and CDR2 LQKENI. The CDR3 extends over 14 amino acids. Trimming took 2 bases from V and 2 from J, leaving 9 bases between them.

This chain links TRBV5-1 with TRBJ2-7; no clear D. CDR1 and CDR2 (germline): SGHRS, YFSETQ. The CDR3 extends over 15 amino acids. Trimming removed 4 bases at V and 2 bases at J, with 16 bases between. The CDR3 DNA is TGCGCCAGCAGCCGAGGCGTTAGGACCACCTACGAGCAGTACTTC. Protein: CASSRGVRTTYEQYF.

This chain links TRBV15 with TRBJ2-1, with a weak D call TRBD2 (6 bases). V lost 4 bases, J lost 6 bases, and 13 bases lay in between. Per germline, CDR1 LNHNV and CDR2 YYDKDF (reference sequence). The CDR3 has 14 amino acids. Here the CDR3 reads CATSTRTGGNEQFF. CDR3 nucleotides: TGTGCCACCAGCACTAGGACCGGGGGCAATGAGCAGTTCTTC.

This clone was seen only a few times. The CDR3 spells CASSLTAYYEQYF. The DNA for the CDR3 is TGTGCCAGCAGCTTGACAGCGTACTACGAGCAGTACTTC. The chain is built from TRBV7-9 and TRBJ2-7; D possibly corresponds to TRBD1 (5 bases). Germline CDR1 reads SEHNR; CDR2 reads FQNEAQ (reference sequence). This CDR3 comprises 13 residues. The V and J ends lost 3 bases and 3 bases respectively, with 9 bases between them.

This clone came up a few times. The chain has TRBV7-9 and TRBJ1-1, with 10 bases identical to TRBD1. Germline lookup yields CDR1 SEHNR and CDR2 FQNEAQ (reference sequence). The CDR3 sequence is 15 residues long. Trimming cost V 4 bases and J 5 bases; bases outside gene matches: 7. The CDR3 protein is CASSYDWTGGTEAFF. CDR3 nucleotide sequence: TGTGCCAGCAGCTACGACTGGACAGGGGGGACTGAAGCTTTCTTT.

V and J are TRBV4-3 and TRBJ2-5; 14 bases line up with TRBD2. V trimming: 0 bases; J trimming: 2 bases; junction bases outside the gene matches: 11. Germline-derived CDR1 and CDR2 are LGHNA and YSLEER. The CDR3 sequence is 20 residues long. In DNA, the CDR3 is TGCGCCAGCAGCCAAGATTTTTGGACTAGCGGGAGGAGGGGTCAAGAGACCCAGTACTTC. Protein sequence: CASSQDFWTSGRRGQETQYF.

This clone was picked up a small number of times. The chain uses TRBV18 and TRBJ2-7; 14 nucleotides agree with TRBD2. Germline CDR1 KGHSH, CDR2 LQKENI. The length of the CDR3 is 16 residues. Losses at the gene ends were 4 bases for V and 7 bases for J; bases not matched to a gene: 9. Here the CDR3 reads CASSRGLAGVALEQYF. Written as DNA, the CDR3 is TGTGCCAGCTCACGGGGACTAGCGGGAGTCGCGCTAGAGCAGTACTTC.

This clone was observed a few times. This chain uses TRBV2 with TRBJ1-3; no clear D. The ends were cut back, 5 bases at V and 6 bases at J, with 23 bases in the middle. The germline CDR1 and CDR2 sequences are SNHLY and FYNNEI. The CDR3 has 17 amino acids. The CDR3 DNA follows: TGTGCCAGCAGTCCTACTCACCGAAACCGTCGAGAAAACACCATATATTTT. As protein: CASSPTHRNRRENTIYF.

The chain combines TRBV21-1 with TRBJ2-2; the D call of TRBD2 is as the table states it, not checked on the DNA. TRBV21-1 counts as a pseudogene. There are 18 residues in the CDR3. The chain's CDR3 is CASSKGVPLRCCDGELFF. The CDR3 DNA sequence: TGTGCCAGCAGCAAAGGTGTACCTCTTAGATGTTGCGACGGGGAGCTGTTTTTT.

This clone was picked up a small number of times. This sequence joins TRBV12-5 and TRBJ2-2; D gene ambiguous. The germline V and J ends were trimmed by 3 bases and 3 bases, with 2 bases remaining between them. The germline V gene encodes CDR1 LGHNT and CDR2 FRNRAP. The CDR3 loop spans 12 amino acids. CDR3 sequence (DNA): TGTGCTAGTGGTTTTCACACCGGGGAGCTGTTTTTT. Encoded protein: CASGFHTGELFF.